The 18 T cell receptor beta chains below all came from one sample that was sequenced in a study of blood T cell repertoires in COVID-19. Sequencing used immunoSEQ multiplex PCR; TCRdb keeps in-frame clones, though not all of them. The table includes a few hundred thousand clones, approximately 81% detected once. Material for sequencing was PBMCs or T cells enriched from blood (not recorded which). Source of these receptors: a woman aged 50 to 65 who had been exposed to COVID-19.

This chain uses TRBV7-3 with TRBJ1-1, with a tentative D call TRBD1 (6 bases). Germline loops: CDR1 SGHTA, CDR2 FQGTGA. The CDR3 consists of 19 residues. Trimming removed 4 bases at V and 1 base at J, with 25 bases between. The DNA of the CDR3 is TGTGCCAGCAGCTCGATAACTTACCCCGCAGGGGTAAAGAACACTGAAGCTTTCTTT. Amino acid sequence: CASSSITYPAGVKNTEAFF.

The chain employs TRBV7-2 and TRBJ2-7, with D possibly TRBD2 on 6 matching bases. The germline V gene encodes CDR1 SGHTA and CDR2 FQGNSA. The CDR3 is made up of 17 amino acids. The V gene lost 0 bases and the J gene lost 2 bases, with 17 bases spanning the gap. The CDR3 loop is CASSLAGGTATPYEQYF. The CDR3 bases are TGTGCCAGCAGCTTAGCCGGCGGGACGGCTACCCCCTACGAGCAGTACTTC.

The chain combines TRBV4-1 with TRBJ1-2; 8 nucleotides match TRBD1. This CDR3 is 15 amino acids long. Germline V gives CDR1 MGHRA, CDR2 YSYEKL. V trimming: 1 base; J trimming: 2 bases; junction bases outside the gene matches: 3. CDR3 amino acids: CASSQVPGGNYGYTF. DNA for the CDR3: TGCGCCAGCAGCCAAGTCCCAGGGGGCAACTATGGCTACACCTTC.

V gene TRBV18 combines with J gene TRBJ1-5, with 8 bases that match TRBD1. CDR3 length equals 14 residues. The germline gives CDR1 KGHSH, CDR2 LQKENI. V shed 3 bases and J 2 bases; nucleotides not matched to a gene: 0. CDR3 amino acids: CASSPDRGNQPQHF. In DNA form, the CDR3 reads TGTGCCAGCTCACCGGACAGGGGCAATCAGCCCCAGCATTTT.

The J gene is TRBJ2-7, the V gene TRBV19, with D perhaps matching TRBD1 (6 bases). CDR1 is LNHDA, CDR2 SQIVND, per germline (reference sequence). Trimming cost V 1 base and J 2 bases, with 12 bases left between them. CDR3 length equals 15 residues. CDR3 region: CASSIGTGSAYEQYF. CDR3 coding DNA: TGTGCCAGTAGTATAGGAACAGGGTCTGCCTACGAGCAGTACTTC.

The J gene is TRBJ1-5, the V gene TRBV28; no clear D gene. The CDR3 contains 16 residues. CDR1 is MDHEN and CDR2 is SYDVKM in the germline V gene. V was pared by 6 bases and J by 2 bases, with 17 bases between. The CDR3 reads CASRGGPLGGNQPQHF. CDR3 nucleotides: TGTGCCAGCAGGGGAGGACCTCTTGGAGGCAATCAGCCCCAGCATTTT.

This clone appeared a single time. The gene calls are TRBV27 and TRBJ1-1; TRBD1 might be the D (5 bases). CDR3 size: 12 residues. The germline V gene encodes CDR1 MNHEY and CDR2 SMNVEV (reference sequence). V lost 10 bases and J lost 1, with 10 bases in between. DNA of the CDR3: TGTGCCACTGGACACAGGAACACTGAAGCTTTCTTT. This encodes CATGHRNTEAFF.

This chain joins TRBV14 and TRBJ2-3, with D possibly matching TRBD2 (5 bases). Germline V gene data show CDR1 as SGHDN and CDR2 as FVKESK. This CDR3 comprises 18 residues. Trimming took off 0 bases at V and 1 base at J, with 17 bases between the two ends. The CDR3 nucleotides are TGTGCCAGCAGCCAAGAGAAGACGACGGGATTCGGCACAGATACGCAGTATTTT. This encodes CASSQEKTTGFGTDTQYF.

V and J are TRBV6-5 and TRBJ2-5, with TRBD2 as a possible D gene (6 bases). The length of the CDR3 is 14 residues. The V and J ends lost 4 bases and 1 base respectively, with 10 bases between them. The germline CDR1 and CDR2 sequences are MNHEY and SVGAGI. In nucleotides, the CDR3 is TGTGCCAGCAGTTGGAGGGGTTTCCAAGAGACCCAGTACTTC. Its translation is CASSWRGFQETQYF.

The rearrangement links TRBV7-9 to TRBJ1-4, with D possibly matching TRBD1 (6 bases). The CDR3 has 18 amino acids. V was trimmed by 0 bases and J by 8 bases, leaving 22 bases between them. The germline gives CDR1 SEHNR, CDR2 FQNEAQ (reference sequence). Written as DNA, the CDR3 is TGTGCCAGCAGCTTAGCGCTCTCCGGTAGGGGGTCGGGGGAAAAACTGTTTTTT. This codes for CASSLALSGRGSGEKLFF.

This clone was recorded many times. The chain is built from TRBV19 and TRBJ1-4; TRBD1 agrees at 8 bases. The CDR3 consists of 13 residues. Germline V gene sequence: CDR1 LNHDA, CDR2 SQIVND (reference sequence). V shed 1 base, J shed 13 bases, and the junction held 5 bases outside the gene matches. The CDR3 nucleotides read TGTGCCAGTAGTATAGCCTCACAGGGGGGACTGTTTTTT. This sequence encodes CASSIASQGGLFF.

This clone has just a few counts. The rearrangement joins TRBV12-3 or TRBV12-4 to TRBJ1-2, with TRBD1 as a possible D gene (6 bases). The CDR3 is made up of 13 amino acids. Trimming pared 7 bases from V and 2 bases from J, leaving 11 bases between. CDR3 in DNA: TGTGCCAGCACCAGTCAGGGGAACTATGGCTACACCTTC. Protein: CASTSQGNYGYTF.

This clone was picked up a small number of times. The gene calls are TRBV12-5 and TRBJ1-5; D is undetermined. The CDR3 has 15 amino acids. Per the germline V gene, CDR1 is LGHNT and CDR2 is FRNRAP. V lost 1 base, J lost 3 bases, and 10 bases lay in between. The CDR3 sequence is CASGLASGINQPQHF. In DNA, the CDR3 is TGTGCTAGTGGTTTGGCATCGGGGATCAATCAGCCCCAGCATTTT.

For this clone: Other DNA sequences in this specimen translate into the identical CDR3. The chain uses TRBV11-2 and TRBJ1-1, with TRBD1 identical over 9 bases. Trimming removed 6 bases from V and 1 base from J; junction bases left unmatched: 3. Germline V lookup: CDR1 SGHAT, CDR2 FQNNGV. This CDR3 spans 14 amino acids. The CDR3 DNA sequence: TGTGCCAGCAGTCAGGACAGGGGGAACACTGAAGCTTTCTTT. This sequence encodes CASSQDRGNTEAFF.

This rearrangement joins TRBV2 to TRBJ2-1; a possible D gene is TRBD1 (5 bases). Germline-derived CDR1 and CDR2 are SNHLY and FYNNEI. The V and J ends lost 2 bases and 9 bases respectively, with 14 bases between them. The CDR3 is 14 amino acids. CDR3 sequence: CASSEPQGRTEQFF. The CDR3 bases are TGTGCCAGCAGTGAACCCCAGGGTAGAACTGAGCAGTTCTTC.

The V and J genes are TRBV9 and TRBJ1-1, with 8 bases matching TRBD1. The CDR3 contains 14 residues. The V gene end was trimmed by 5 bases and the J gene end by 4 bases; junction bases not matched to a gene: 7. Germline-derived CDR1 and CDR2 are SGDLS and YYNGEE. The DNA for the CDR3 is TGTGCCAGCAGTTCTGGACAGGGTAGCACTGAAGCTTTCTTT. Amino acid sequence: CASSSGQGSTEAFF. Using reference TRBV9 and TRBJ1-1 for the parts outside the CDR3, the full variable domain is DSGVTQTPKHLITATGQRVTLRCSPRSGDLSVYWYQQSLDQGLQFLIQYYNGEERAKGNILERFSAQQFPDLHSELNLSSLELGDSALYFCASSSGQGSTEAFFGQGTRLTVV.

This chain connects TRBV30 to TRBJ1-1; no clear D gene. Trimming cost V 0 bases and J 6 bases, with 11 bases left between them. The CDR3 totals 13 residues. Germline V gives CDR1 GTSNPN, CDR2 SVGIG (reference sequence). The CDR3 reads CAWSVGGGAEAFF. The DNA for the CDR3 is TGTGCCTGGAGTGTAGGAGGTGGTGCTGAAGCTTTCTTT.

V usage is TRBV12-5 and J usage is TRBJ2-5, with D maybe TRBD1 (6 bases). This CDR3 contains 17 residues. The V gene's germline CDR1 is LGHNT and CDR2 FRNRAP. V shed 2 bases and J shed 4 bases, with 20 bases lying between them. CDR3 in amino acids: CASGLPRTEWGLETQYF. DNA of the CDR3: TGTGCTAGTGGTTTGCCTAGGACAGAGTGGGGTCTAGAGACCCAGTACTTC. The variable domain in full, with the rest retrieved from reference TRBV12-5 and TRBJ2-5, is DARVTQTPRHKVTEMGQEVTMRCQPILGHNTVFWYRQTMMQGLELLAYFRNRAPLDDSGMPKDRFSAEMPDATLATLKIQPSEPRDSAVYFCASGLPRTEWGLETQYFGPGTRLLVL.